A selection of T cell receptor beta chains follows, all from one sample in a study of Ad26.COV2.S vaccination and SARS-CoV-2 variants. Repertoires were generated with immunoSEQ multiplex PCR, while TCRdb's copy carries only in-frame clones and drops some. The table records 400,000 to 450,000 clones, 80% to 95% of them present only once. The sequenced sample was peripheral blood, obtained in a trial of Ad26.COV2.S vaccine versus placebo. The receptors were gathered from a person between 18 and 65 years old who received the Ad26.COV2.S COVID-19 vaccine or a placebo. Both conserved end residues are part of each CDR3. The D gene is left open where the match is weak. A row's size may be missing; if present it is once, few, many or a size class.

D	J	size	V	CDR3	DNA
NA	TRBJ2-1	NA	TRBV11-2	CASSYADYNEQFF	TGTGCCAGCAGCTACGCGGATTACAATGAGCAGTTCTTC
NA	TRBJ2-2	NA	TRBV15	CATSRDSVTGELFF	TGTGCCACCAGCAGAGATTCGGTCACCGGGGAGCTGTTTTTT
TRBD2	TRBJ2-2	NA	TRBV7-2	CASSLALAGVTGELFF	TGTGCCAGCAGCTTAGCGTTAGCGGGAGTCACCGGGGAGCTGTTTTTT
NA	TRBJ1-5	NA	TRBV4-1	CASSQGYSNQPQHF	TGCGCCAGCAGCCAAGGATATAGCAATCAGCCCCAGCATTTT
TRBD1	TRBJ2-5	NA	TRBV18	CASSPPQGAGLETQYF	TGTGCCAGCTCACCACCACAGGGGGCGGGACTTGAGACCCAGTACTTC
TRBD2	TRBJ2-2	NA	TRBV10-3	CAIRKAGANTGELFF	TGTGCCATAAGGAAGGCGGGAGCGAACACCGGGGAGCTGTTTTTT
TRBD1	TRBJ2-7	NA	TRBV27	CASRDRASSFFYEQYF	TGTGCCAGCAGGGACAGGGCCTCGTCTTTCTTTTACGAGCAGTACTTC
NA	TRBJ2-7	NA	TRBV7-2	CASSLVPPPGPEQYF	TGTGCCAGCAGCTTAGTCCCGCCCCCGGGTCCCGAGCAGTACTTC
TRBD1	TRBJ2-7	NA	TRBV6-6	CASKQGQGAPYEQYF	TGTGCCAGTAAGCAGGGACAGGGGGCTCCCTACGAGCAGTACTTC
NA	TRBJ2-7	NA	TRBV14	CASSQGPGPPSSYEQYF	TGTGCCAGCAGCCAAGGGCCGGGGCCTCCCTCCTCCTACGAGCAGTACTTC
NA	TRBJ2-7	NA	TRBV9	CASSVAARVFPYEQYF	TGTGCCAGCAGCGTAGCTGCGAGGGTTTTCCCGTACGAGCAGTACTTC
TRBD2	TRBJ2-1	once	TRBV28	CASSLTSGSYNEQFF	TGTGCCAGCAGTTTGACTAGCGGTTCCTACAATGAGCAGTTCTTC
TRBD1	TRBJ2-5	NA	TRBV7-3	CASSLGYRGQETQYF	TGTGCCAGCAGCTTAGGCTACAGGGGGCAAGAGACCCAGTACTTC
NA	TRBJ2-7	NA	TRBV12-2	CASRLGGGKGQGRSCYSYEQYF	TGTGCAAGTCGCTTAGGAGGCGGGAAGGGACAGGGGCGCTCATGTTACTCCTACGAGCAGTACTTC
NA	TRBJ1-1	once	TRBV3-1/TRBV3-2	CASSSRSATEAFF	TGTGCCAGCAGCTCCCGGTCCGCTACTGAAGCTTTCTTT
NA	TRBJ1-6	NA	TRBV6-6	CASSYSEGRGYSPLHF	TGTGCCAGCAGTTACTCGGAGGGACGAGGGTATTCACCCCTCCACTTT
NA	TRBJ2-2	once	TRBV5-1	CASSLAYTGELFF	TGCGCCAGCAGCTTGGCATACACCGGGGAGCTGTTTTTT
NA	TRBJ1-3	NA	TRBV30	CAWAFKPTSGNTIYF	TGTGCCTGGGCGTTCAAACCAACCTCTGGAAACACCATATATTTT
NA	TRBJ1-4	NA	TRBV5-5	CASSMLTDEKLFF	TGTGCCAGCAGCATGCTGACAGATGAAAAACTGTTTTTT
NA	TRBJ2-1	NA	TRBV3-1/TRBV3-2	CASSHTGTTYNEQFF	TGTGCCAGCAGCCATACCGGGACCACCTACAATGAGCAGTTCTTC
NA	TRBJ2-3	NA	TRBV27	CASSYKHTDTQYF	TGTGCCAGCAGTTACAAACACACAGATACGCAGTATTTT
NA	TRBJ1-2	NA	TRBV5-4	CASSLDTLDYGYTF	TGTGCCAGCAGCTTGGACACCCTCGACTATGGCTACACCTTC
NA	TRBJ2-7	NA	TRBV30	CAWKPPRSGRSWEQYF	TGTGCCTGGAAGCCCCCGAGGAGCGGGCGATCCTGGGAGCAGTACTTC
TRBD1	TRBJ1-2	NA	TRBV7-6	CASSLFATGTGGFGYTF	TGTGCCAGCAGCTTATTTGCTACCGGGACAGGGGGCTTTGGCTACACCTTC
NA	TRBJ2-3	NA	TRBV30	CAWSLSYGGSSTDTQYF	TGTGCCTGGAGCTTATCCTACGGGGGTTCTAGCACAGATACGCAGTATTTT
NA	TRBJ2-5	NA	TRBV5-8	CASSLKAEVETQYF	TGTGCCAGCAGCTTGAAGGCGGAAGTGGAGACCCAGTACTTC
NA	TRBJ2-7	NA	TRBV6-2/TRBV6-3	CASSYLWGHLYEQYF	TGTGCCAGCAGTTACTTGTGGGGACACCTCTACGAGCAGTACTTC
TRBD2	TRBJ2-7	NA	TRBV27	CASSDRTSGSRIYEQYF	TGTGCCAGCAGTGACCGGACTAGCGGGAGTAGGATTTACGAGCAGTACTTC
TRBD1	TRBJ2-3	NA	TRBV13	CASSLGTGADTQYF	TGTGCCAGCAGCTTAGGGACAGGGGCAGATACGCAGTATTTT
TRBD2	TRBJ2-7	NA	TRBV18	CASSPRTSGGPSYEQYF	TGTGCCAGCTCACCCCGGACTAGCGGAGGCCCATCCTACGAGCAGTACTTC
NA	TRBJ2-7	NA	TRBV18	CASSVGGRSYEQYF	TGTGCCAGCTCAGTCGGGGGGCGGTCCTACGAGCAGTACTTC
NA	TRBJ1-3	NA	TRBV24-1	CATSDWSSGNTIYF	TGTGCCACCAGTGACTGGAGCTCTGGAAACACCATATATTTT
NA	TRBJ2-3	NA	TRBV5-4	CASSLELLSTDTQYF	TGTGCCAGCAGCTTGGAACTACTAAGCACAGATACGCAGTATTTT
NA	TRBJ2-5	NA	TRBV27	CASSLRDGGLGETQYF	TGTGCCAGCAGTTTACGGGACGGGGGGCTTGGGGAGACCCAGTACTTC
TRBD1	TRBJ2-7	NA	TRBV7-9	CASSLQGASYEQYF	TGTGCCAGCAGCTTACAGGGGGCCTCCTACGAGCAGTACTTC
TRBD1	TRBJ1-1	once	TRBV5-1	CASSRGTGGYTEAFF	TGCGCCAGCAGCAGGGGGACAGGGGGATACACTGAAGCTTTCTTT
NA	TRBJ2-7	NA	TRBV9	CASSVAGVGAYEQYF	TGTGCCAGCAGCGTAGCAGGGGTCGGAGCCTACGAGCAGTACTTC
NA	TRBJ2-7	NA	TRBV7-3	CASSLGDNYEQYF	TGTGCCAGCAGCTTGGGAGACAACTACGAGCAGTACTTC
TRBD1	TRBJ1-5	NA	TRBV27	CASSVKGALGGPQHF	TGTGCCAGCAGTGTCAAGGGGGCCCTTGGGGGGCCCCAGCATTTT
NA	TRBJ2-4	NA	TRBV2	CASKVSYKNIQYF	TGTGCCAGCAAAGTGTCATACAAAAACATTCAGTACTTC
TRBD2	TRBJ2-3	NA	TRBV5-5	CASSREGSDTQYF	TGTGCCAGCAGCCGGGAGGGTTCAGATACGCAGTATTTT
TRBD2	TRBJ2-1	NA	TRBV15	CATSSLLAGDYNEQFF	TGTGCCACCAGCAGCCTACTAGCGGGAGACTACAATGAGCAGTTCTTC
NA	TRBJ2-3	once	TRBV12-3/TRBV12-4	CASSLAGTDTQYF	TGTGCCAGCAGTTTAGCGGGGACAGATACGCAGTATTTT
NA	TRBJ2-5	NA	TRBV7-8	CASSSRVGETQYF	TGTGCCAGCAGTAGCAGGGTCGGAGAGACCCAGTACTTC
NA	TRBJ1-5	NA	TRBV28	CASSPTVLSNQPQHF	TGTGCCAGCAGCCCGACAGTTCTAAGCAATCAGCCCCAGCATTTT
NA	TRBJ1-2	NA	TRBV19	CASSIEWQNYGYTF	TGTGCCAGTAGTATAGAGTGGCAAAACTATGGCTACACCTTC
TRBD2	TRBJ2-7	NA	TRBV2	CASRVGGLAGGNEQYF	TGTGCCAGCAGAGTGGGGGGACTAGCGGGAGGGAACGAGCAGTACTTC
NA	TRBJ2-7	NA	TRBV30	CAWSVRWEQYF	TGTGCCTGGAGTGTCAGGTGGGAGCAGTACTTC
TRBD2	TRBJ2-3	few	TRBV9	CASSARKAGGVTDTQYF	TGTGCCAGCAGCGCAAGGAAAGCGGGAGGTGTCACAGATACGCAGTATTTT
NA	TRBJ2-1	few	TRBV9	CATPVVGRGNNEQFF	TGTGCCACGCCAGTCGTGGGCAGGGGAAACAATGAGCAGTTCTTC
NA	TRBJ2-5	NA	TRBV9	CASSVDFRETQYF	TGTGCCAGCAGCGTAGATTTCCGAGAGACCCAGTACTTC
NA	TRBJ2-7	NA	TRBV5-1	CASSRGSSSYEQYF	TGCGCCAGCAGCCGCGGGTCATCCTCCTACGAGCAGTACTTC
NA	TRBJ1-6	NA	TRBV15	CATSRDYLGPNSPLHF	TGTGCCACCAGCAGAGATTATCTGGGTCCTAATTCACCCCTCCACTTT
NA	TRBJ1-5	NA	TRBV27	CASSFRPGHNQPQHF	TGTGCCAGCAGTTTCAGACCGGGACATAATCAGCCCCAGCATTTT